This TCR beta chain was identified during a study of cytomegalovirus exposure and HLA in healthy donors. Study-level points and caveats: A later examination showed that TCR association rates differed by HLA locus, with DRB1 most and HLA-C fewest.

Vbeta (60) and Jbeta (13) primers were used in the PCR. Clones were read by immunoSEQ multiplex PCR, and TCRdb kept only the in-frame ones, dropping some. The table has about 120,000 clones, over 60% seen once. J gave up 2 bases and V 8 bases, and 9 bases lay outside the gene matches. The CDR3 length is 15 residues. Germline V gives CDR1 MNHEY, CDR2 SMNVEV (reference sequence). The donors gave bone marrow, and they were healthy. Comments on this clone: Its antigen is unknown.

Specimen: PBMCs. The V call is TRBV27, the J call TRBJ1-5; 7 positions agree with TRBD1. The clonotype was recovered from a female donor in good health and CMV-seronegative. CDR3 loop: CASSQGGSGNQPQHF. The DNA of the CDR3 is TGTGCCAGCTCCCAGGGGGGTTCAGGCAATCAGCCCCAGCATTTT.